This TCR beta chain was captured by sequencing in a study of PD-1 blockade in classical Hodgkin lymphoma. The repertoire was sequenced with immunoSEQ multiplex PCR; TCRdb's copy has only in-frame clones and lacks some. The sample carries approximately 160,000 clones, approximately 72% recorded once. In every patient, relapse followed autologous stem cell transplantation, while exposure to brentuximab vedotin differed. Germline V gene data show CDR1 as SGHTA and CDR2 as FQGTGA. V lost 2 bases, J lost 4 bases, and 6 bases stayed unmatched. This CDR3 spans 15 amino acids. Source: peripheral blood mononuclear cells (PBMCs), taken before the second cycle of nivolumab. The sequence was collected from a human donor with classical Hodgkin lymphoma. The chain employs TRBV7-3 and TRBJ2-5; the match to TRBD2 covers 8 bases. The CDR3 DNA sequence: TGTGCCAGCAGCTTATTCGCGGGAGGCGGAGAGACCCAGTACTTC. It yields the protein CASSLFAGGGETQYF.